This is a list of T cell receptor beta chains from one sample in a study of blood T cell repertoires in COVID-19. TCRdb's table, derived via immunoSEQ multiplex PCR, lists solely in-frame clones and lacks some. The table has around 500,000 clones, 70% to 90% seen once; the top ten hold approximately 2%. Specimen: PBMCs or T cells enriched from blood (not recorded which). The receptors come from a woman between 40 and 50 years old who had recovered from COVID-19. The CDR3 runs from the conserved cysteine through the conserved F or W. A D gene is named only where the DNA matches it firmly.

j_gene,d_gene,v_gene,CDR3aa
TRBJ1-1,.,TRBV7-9,CASSFSRHLAGEAFF
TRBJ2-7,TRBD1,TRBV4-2,CASSQYSQGLGEQYF
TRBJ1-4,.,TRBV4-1,CASSQYENSKLFF
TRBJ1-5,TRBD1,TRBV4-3,CASSYDRDSNQPQHF
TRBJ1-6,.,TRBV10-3,CAISESGGDFSLHF
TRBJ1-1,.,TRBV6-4,CASRPSSGWRGTEAFF
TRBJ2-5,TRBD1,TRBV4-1,CASGIGTEETQYF
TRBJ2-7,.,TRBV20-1,CSASSSSGIISHEQYF
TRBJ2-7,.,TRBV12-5,CASGFTAYYEQYF
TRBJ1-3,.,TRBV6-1,CASSVSYRSSGNTIYF
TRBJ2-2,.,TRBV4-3,CASSLTDPPTRWDTGELFF
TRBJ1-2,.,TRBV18,CASSPVLPADYGYTF
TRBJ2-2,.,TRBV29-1,CSVDPRADTGELFF
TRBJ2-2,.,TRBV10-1,CASSEVRTGELFF
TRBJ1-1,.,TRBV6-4,CASSPGAGNPEAFF
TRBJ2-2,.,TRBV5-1,CASKTSQVPGELFF
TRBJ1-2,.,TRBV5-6,CASRSEGEGDGYTF
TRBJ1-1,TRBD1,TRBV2,CASEDRGGTEAFF
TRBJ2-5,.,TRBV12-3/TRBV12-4,CASMGGPETQYF
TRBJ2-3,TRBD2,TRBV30,CAWSASGLAGVGPTDTQYF
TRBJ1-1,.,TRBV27,CASRYQGRMTEAFF
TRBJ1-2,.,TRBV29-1,CSVVAGGGDGYTF
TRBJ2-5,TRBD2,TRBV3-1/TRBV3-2,CASSQPPAGEETQYF
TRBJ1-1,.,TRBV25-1,CASSLLDSTTEAFF
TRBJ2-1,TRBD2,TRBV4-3,CASSQGLAGYNEQFF
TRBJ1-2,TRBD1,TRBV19,CASSDRRQGPYGYTF
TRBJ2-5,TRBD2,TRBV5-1,CASSLANLAGPQETQYF
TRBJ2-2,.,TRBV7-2,CASSLTPTDTGELFF
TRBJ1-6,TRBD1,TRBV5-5,CASSSYTGTGDSPLHF
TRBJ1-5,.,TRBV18,CASSPYLASPREAQHF
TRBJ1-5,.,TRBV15,CATSRDPSQPQHF
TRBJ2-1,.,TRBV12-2,CASRSPGTKHYNEQFF
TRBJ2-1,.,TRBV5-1,CASSLGGLNNEQFF
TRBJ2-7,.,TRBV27,CASSLAVQGLYEQYF
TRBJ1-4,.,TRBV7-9,CASSLAGDEKLFF
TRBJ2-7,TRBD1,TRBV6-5,CASSPGDRGHYEQYF
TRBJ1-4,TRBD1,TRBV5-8,CASSAGQDQHEKLFF
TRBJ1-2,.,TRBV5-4,CASSSPPRGYGYTF
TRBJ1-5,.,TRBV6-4,CATPRGRAYQPQHF
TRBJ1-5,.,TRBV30,CAWRDQGIDNQPQHF
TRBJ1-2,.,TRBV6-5,CASSLYTSGLGYTF
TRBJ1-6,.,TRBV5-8,CASSPQVNSPLHF
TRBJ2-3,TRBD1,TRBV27,CASSTPGGPGDTQYF
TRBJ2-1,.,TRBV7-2,CASSLDFERRQRQFF
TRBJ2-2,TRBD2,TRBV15,CATSREIWRGRGGELFF
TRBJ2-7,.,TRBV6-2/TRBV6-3,CASSPQGRPYEQYF
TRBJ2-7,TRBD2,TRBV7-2,CASSVGLASTYEQYF
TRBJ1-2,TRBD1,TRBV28,CASSLDRDPYGYTF
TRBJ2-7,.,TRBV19,CASSIDPAYEQYF
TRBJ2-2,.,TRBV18,CASSRRTVNTGELFF